Listed below are T cell receptor beta chains from one sample, sequenced in a study of CD8 T cells in ankylosing spondylitis. TCRdb re-analysed the 5' RACE reads in MiXCR, keeping a single row per CDR3 protein. The repertoire includes a few hundred thousand distinct CDR3 sequences, 15% to 20% of them detected once, and around 32% sits in the top ten. Sample: blood, either unsorted or a sorted T cell fraction (not recorded which). The source is a male donor with ankylosing spondylitis or in good health (not recorded which). The CDR3 runs from the conserved cysteine through the conserved F or W. D genes are given only for firm matches. Clone size is given for some rows only: seen once, a few or many times, or a class if the clone is expanded.

d_gene | j_gene | abundance | v_gene | CDR3aa | CDR3nt
TRBD1 | TRBJ2-1 | . | TRBV12-3/TRBV12-4 | CASSLAWGVTGGQFF | TGTGCCAGCAGTTTAGCTTGGGGGGTGACAGGGGGACAGTTCTTC
. | TRBJ2-7 | few | TRBV29-1 | CSVEEGRTSYEQYF | TGCAGCGTTGAAGAAGGGAGGACCTCCTACGAGCAGTACTTC
. | TRBJ2-7 | few | TRBV4-3 | CASSQDGTGPLYEQYF | TGCGCCAGCAGCCAAGACGGGACGGGCCCCCTCTACGAGCAGTACTTC
. | TRBJ2-5 | many | TRBV5-1 | CASSQNGQGGETQYF | TGCGCCAGCAGCCAGAACGGGCAGGGAGGAGAGACCCAGTACTTC
. | TRBJ2-1 | few | TRBV14 | CASSQAIPIYNEQFF | TGTGCCAGCAGCCAAGCGATACCAATCTACAATGAGCAGTTCTTC
. | TRBJ2-3 | few | TRBV4-1 | CASSQVGFENTQYF | TGCGCCAGCAGCCAAGTGGGCTTCGAGAATACGCAGTATTTT
. | TRBJ1-5 | . | TRBV2 | CASSEARGFQPQHF | TGTGCCAGCAGTGAAGCGCGAGGTTTTCAGCCCCAGCATTTT
. | TRBJ2-1 | few | TRBV20-1 | CSARGQEMVDNEQFF | TGCAGTGCTAGAGGTCAGGAGATGGTAGACAATGAGCAGTTCTTC
. | TRBJ1-1 | . | TRBV29-1 | CSTSGMNTKAFF | TGCAGCACTTCAGGCATGAACACTAAAGCTTTCTTT
. | TRBJ2-7 | . | TRBV5-1 | CASSSAPEFYEQYF | TGCGCCAGCAGCAGCGCTCCAGAGTTCTACGAGCAGTACTTC
. | TRBJ2-7 | . | TRBV27 | CASNWKDNYGEQYF | TGTGCCAGTAATTGGAAAGACAATTACGGCGAGCAGTACTTC
. | TRBJ1-4 | . | TRBV12-3/TRBV12-4 | CASSLAAELFF | TGTGCCAGCAGTTTGGCGGCTGAACTGTTTTTT
. | TRBJ2-7 | . | TRBV7-9 | CASSFGGATYEQYF | TGTGCCAGCAGCTTTGGGGGCGCAACCTACGAGCAGTACTTC
. | TRBJ2-7 | few | TRBV29-1 | CSVGSLLAGTTYEQYF | TGCAGCGTGGGGTCTCTCTTAGCCGGGACAACCTACGAGCAGTACTTC
. | TRBJ2-5 | few | TRBV11-2 | CASSSRDVQETQYF | TGTGCCAGCAGCTCCCGGGACGTCCAAGAGACCCAGTACTTC
. | TRBJ2-7 | few | TRBV6-1 | CASSDQRKGGPHEQYF | TGTGCCAGCAGTGACCAGAGGAAGGGGGGTCCCCACGAGCAGTACTTC
TRBD1 | TRBJ2-1 | many | TRBV29-1 | CSADRGSYNEQFF | TGCAGCGCGGACAGGGGGTCCTACAATGAGCAGTTCTTC
TRBD1 | TRBJ2-7 | few | TRBV29-1 | CSVRGQSSYEQYF | TGCAGCGTGAGGGGACAGAGCTCCTACGAGCAGTACTTC
TRBD2 | TRBJ2-7 | few | TRBV7-9 | CASSLPGLAYEQYF | TGTGCCAGCAGCCTACCGGGACTAGCGTACGAGCAGTACTTC
. | TRBJ2-2 | many | TRBV29-1 | CSVEYGELFF | TGCAGCGTTGAATACGGGGAGCTGTTTTTT
TRBD1 | TRBJ1-1 | . | TRBV7-3 | CASRSSGTDEAFF | TGTGCCAGCAGATCTTCCGGGACAGATGAAGCTTTCTTT
. | TRBJ1-2 | . | TRBV3-1 | CASSQPKGNGYTF | TGTGCCAGCAGCCAACCGAAGGGGAATGGCTACACCTTC
TRBD1 | TRBJ2-3 | few | TRBV12-3/TRBV12-4 | CASSFGQASTDTQYF | TGTGCCAGCAGTTTTGGACAGGCGAGCACAGATACGCAGTATTTT
. | TRBJ2-5 | few | TRBV5-1 | CASSPLASGQSGQETQYF | TGCGCCAGCAGCCCCCTCGCGTCAGGCCAGTCGGGGCAAGAGACCCAGTACTTC
TRBD2 | TRBJ2-7 | . | TRBV6-2/TRBV6-3 | CASSSLAGGQPEQYF | TGTGCCAGCAGTTCTTTAGCGGGAGGCCAACCGGAGCAGTACTTC
. | TRBJ1-4 | . | TRBV6-5 | CASSYSQGATNEKLFF | TGTGCCAGCAGTTACTCCCAGGGCGCAACTAATGAAAAACTGTTTTTT
. | TRBJ2-7 | many | TRBV20-1 | CSARLTANYEQYF | TGCAGTGCCCGCTTGACTGCAAACTACGAGCAGTACTTC
. | TRBJ2-7 | . | TRBV5-6 | CASTFMGGYEQYF | TGTGCCAGCACCTTCATGGGGGGCTACGAGCAGTACTTC
. | TRBJ1-2 | few | TRBV7-9 | CASSPMGGVYGYTF | TGTGCCAGCAGCCCGATGGGAGGAGTCTATGGCTACACCTTC
. | TRBJ2-7 | . | TRBV23-1 | CASIRAEQYF | TGCGCCAGCATTAGAGCCGAGCAGTACTTC
TRBD2 | TRBJ2-1 | . | TRBV6-5 | CASSSAGLNEQFF | TGTGCCAGCAGTTCAGCGGGACTCAATGAGCAGTTCTTC
TRBD1 | TRBJ1-2 | few | TRBV4-2 | CASSQDLDRGYGYTF | TGTGCCAGCAGCCAAGATCTAGACAGGGGATATGGCTACACCTTC
. | TRBJ2-1 | many | TRBV28 | CASSLAGVGLVNEQFF | TGTGCCAGCAGTTTAGCCGGGGTTGGATTGGTCAATGAGCAGTTCTTC
TRBD2 | TRBJ2-1 | few | TRBV4-2 | CASSQESAGEINEQFF | TGTGCCAGCAGCCAAGAATCAGCGGGAGAAATCAATGAGCAGTTCTTC
. | TRBJ2-7 | . | TRBV28 | CASGPGSYEQYF | TGTGCCAGCGGTCCCGGCTCCTACGAGCAGTACTTC
TRBD2 | TRBJ2-3 | few | TRBV27 | CASSLFLAGGTDTQYF | TGTGCCAGCAGTTTATTCTTAGCGGGAGGCACAGATACGCAGTATTTT
. | TRBJ2-1 | many | TRBV29-1 | CSVEGGEIYNEQFF | TGCAGCGTTGAAGGCGGGGAGATTTACAATGAGCAGTTCTTC
TRBD2 | TRBJ2-3 | few | TRBV7-3 | CASSLTGLAGGTDTQYF | TGTGCCAGCAGCTTAACGGGACTAGCGGGAGGTACAGATACGCAGTATTTT
. | TRBJ2-1 | . | TRBV5-1 | CASSFERGEQFF | TGCGCCAGCAGCTTTGAACGTGGTGAGCAGTTCTTC
TRBD1 | TRBJ1-1 | . | TRBV5-1 | CASSLTTGRITEAFF | TGCGCCAGCAGCTTAACGACAGGGAGAATCACTGAAGCTTTCTTT
TRBD1 | TRBJ1-4 | . | TRBV27 | CASSLTGGNEKLFF | TGTGCCAGCAGTTTGACAGGGGGTAATGAAAAACTGTTTTTT
. | TRBJ1-2 | few | TRBV5-6 | CASSTRESNGYTF | TGTGCCAGCAGCACCAGGGAATCCAATGGCTACACCTTC
. | TRBJ2-3 | . | TRBV4-3 | CASSLEIVDTQYF | TGCGCCAGCAGCCTGGAGATCGTAGATACGCAGTATTTT
. | TRBJ1-5 | few | TRBV20-1 | CSAQRWRAHSNQPQHF | TGCAGTGCCCAGAGGTGGAGGGCCCACAGCAATCAGCCCCAGCATTTT
. | TRBJ1-1 | few | TRBV12-3/TRBV12-4 | CASIRLNTEAFF | TGTGCCAGCATTCGGCTGAACACTGAAGCTTTCTTT
TRBD1 | TRBJ2-3 | few | TRBV18 | CASSPSNRGRADTQYF | TGTGCCAGCTCACCGAGTAACAGGGGACGGGCAGATACGCAGTATTTT
TRBD2 | TRBJ2-5 | few | TRBV12-3/TRBV12-4 | CASSFRTSGRETQYF | TGTGCCAGCAGTTTTCGTACTAGCGGGAGAGAGACCCAGTACTTC
TRBD1 | TRBJ2-5 | . | TRBV6-2/TRBV6-3 | CASSPGGIETQYF | TGTGCCAGCAGTCCAGGGGGCATTGAGACCCAGTACTTC
. | TRBJ2-7 | few | TRBV27 | CASSLLVDASYEQYF | TGTGCCAGCAGTTTATTGGTTGACGCTTCCTACGAGCAGTACTTC
. | TRBJ2-4 | few | TRBV29-1 | CSVEGEVLWGAKNIQYF | TGCAGCGTTGAGGGGGAGGTTCTTTGGGGGGCCAAAAACATTCAGTACTTC
TRBD1 | TRBJ2-3 | . | TRBV5-1 | CASIRTGGDTQYF | TGCGCCAGCATTAGGACAGGGGGCGATACGCAGTATTTT
TRBD2 | TRBJ2-5 | many | TRBV11-2 | CASSLVRGEKETQYF | TGTGCCAGCAGCTTAGTGCGGGGGGAAAAAGAGACCCAGTACTTC
. | TRBJ2-2 | . | TRBV11-1 | CASSLTEVYPHTGELFF | TGTGCCAGCAGCTTAACCGAGGTCTACCCTCACACCGGGGAGCTGTTTTTT
. | TRBJ1-4 | . | TRBV2 | CASSDPGWATNEKLFF | TGTGCCAGCAGTGATCCCGGTTGGGCAACTAATGAAAAACTGTTTTTT
TRBD2 | TRBJ2-3 | . | TRBV12-3/TRBV12-4 | CASTLRLAGVPDTQYF | TGTGCCAGCACCCTAAGACTAGCGGGAGTTCCAGATACGCAGTATTTT
TRBD1 | TRBJ2-1 | many | TRBV9 | CASSIRQGDSYNEQFF | TGTGCCAGCAGCATTCGACAGGGTGACTCCTACAATGAGCAGTTCTTC